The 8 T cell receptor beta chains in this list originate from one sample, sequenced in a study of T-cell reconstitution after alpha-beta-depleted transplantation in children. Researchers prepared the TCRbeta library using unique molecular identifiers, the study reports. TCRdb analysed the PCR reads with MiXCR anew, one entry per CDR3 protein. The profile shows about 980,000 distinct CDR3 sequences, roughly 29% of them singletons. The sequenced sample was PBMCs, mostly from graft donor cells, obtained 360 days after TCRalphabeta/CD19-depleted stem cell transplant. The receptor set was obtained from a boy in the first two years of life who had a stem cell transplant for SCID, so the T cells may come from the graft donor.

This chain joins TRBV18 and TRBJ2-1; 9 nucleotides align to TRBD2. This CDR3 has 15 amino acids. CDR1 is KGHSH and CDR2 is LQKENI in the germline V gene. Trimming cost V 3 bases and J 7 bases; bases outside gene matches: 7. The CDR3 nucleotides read TGTGCCAGCTCACCCCCGGGACTAGCTAGGAATGAGCAGTTCTTC. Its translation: CASSPPGLARNEQFF.

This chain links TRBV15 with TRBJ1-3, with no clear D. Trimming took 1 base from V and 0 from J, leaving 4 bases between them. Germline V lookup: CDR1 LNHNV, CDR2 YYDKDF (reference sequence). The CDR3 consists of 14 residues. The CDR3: CATSRGRSGNTIYF. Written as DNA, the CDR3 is TGTGCCACCAGCAGAGGGCGCTCTGGAAACACCATATATTTT.

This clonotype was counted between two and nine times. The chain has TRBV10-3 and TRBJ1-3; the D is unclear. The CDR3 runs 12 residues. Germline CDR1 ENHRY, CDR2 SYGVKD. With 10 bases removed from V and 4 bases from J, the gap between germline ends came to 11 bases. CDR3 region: CATQREGNTIYF. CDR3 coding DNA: TGTGCCACGCAGAGAGAAGGAAACACCATATATTTT.

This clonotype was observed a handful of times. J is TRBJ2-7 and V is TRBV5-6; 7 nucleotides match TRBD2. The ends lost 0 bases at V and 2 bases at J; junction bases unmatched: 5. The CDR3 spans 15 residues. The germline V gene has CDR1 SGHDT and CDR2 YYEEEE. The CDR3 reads CASSLAGRETYEQYF. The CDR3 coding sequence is TGTGCCAGCAGCTTGGCGGGGCGGGAGACCTACGAGCAGTACTTC. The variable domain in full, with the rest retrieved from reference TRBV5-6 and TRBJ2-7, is DAGVTQSPTHLIKTRGQQVTLRCSPKSGHDTVSWYQQALGQGPQFIFQYYEEEERQRGNFPDRFSGHQFPNYSSELNVNALLLGDSALYLCASSLAGRETYEQYFGPGTRLTVT.

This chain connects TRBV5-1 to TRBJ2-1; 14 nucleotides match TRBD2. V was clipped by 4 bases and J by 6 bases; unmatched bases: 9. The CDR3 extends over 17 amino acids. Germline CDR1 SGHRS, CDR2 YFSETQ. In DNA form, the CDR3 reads TGCGCCAGCAGCCCGCCCAAGACTAGCGGGGGGGCCAATGAGCAGTTCTTC. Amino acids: CASSPPKTSGGANEQFF. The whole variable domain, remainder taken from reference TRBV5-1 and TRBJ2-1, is KAGVTQTPRYLIKTRGQQVTLSCSPISGHRSVSWYQQTPGQGLQFLFEYFSETQRNKGNFPGRFSGRQFSNSRSEMNVSTLELGDSALYLCASSPPKTSGGANEQFFGPGTRLTVL.

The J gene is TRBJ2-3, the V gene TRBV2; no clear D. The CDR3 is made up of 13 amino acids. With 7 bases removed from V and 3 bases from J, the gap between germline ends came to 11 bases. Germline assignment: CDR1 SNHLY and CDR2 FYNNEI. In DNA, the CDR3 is TGTGCCAGCACGCAGATTGCAACAGATACGCAGTATTTT. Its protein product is CASTQIATDTQYF.

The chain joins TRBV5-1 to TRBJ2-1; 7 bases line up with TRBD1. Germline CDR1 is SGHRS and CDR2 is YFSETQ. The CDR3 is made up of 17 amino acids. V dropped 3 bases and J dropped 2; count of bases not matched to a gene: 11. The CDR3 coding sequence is TGCGCCAGCAGCTCTGGCCTGAGGGACAGCCCCTACAATGAGCAGTTCTTC. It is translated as CASSSGLRDSPYNEQFF.

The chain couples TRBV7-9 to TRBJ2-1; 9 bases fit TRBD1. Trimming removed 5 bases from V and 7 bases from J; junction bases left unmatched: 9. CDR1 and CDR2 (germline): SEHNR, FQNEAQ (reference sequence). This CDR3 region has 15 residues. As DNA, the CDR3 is TGTGCCAGCAGCGGGGACAGGGTAAGGTTAAATGAGCAGTTCTTC. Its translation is CASSGDRVRLNEQFF.